The rows below give T cell receptor beta chains drawn from one sample of a study of cytomegalovirus exposure and HLA in healthy donors. The assay was immunoSEQ multiplex PCR, and TCRdb's table has in-frame clones only and misses some. The sample carries over 150,000 clones, 74% recorded once. Specimen: PBMCs. These receptors all stem from a man aged 30-40 years in good health and CMV-seronegative. Both conserved end residues are part of each CDR3. The D gene is left open where the match is weak. Not all rows give a size; the values are once, few, many and, for expanded clones, a class.

size: -; D: TRBD2; V: TRBV5-4; J: TRBJ2-5; CDR3: CASSLHGVAGTIGETQYF; DNA: TGTGCCAGCAGCTTGCACGGAGTAGCGGGGACTATTGGGGAGACCCAGTACTTC
size: few; D: TRBD2; V: TRBV4-2; J: TRBJ2-3; CDR3: CASSQDSGTSGADTQYF; DNA: TGTGCCAGCAGCCAAGACTCCGGGACTAGCGGTGCGGATACGCAGTATTTT
size: -; D: -; V: TRBV12-1; J: TRBJ2-1; CDR3: CASSFFAPRRVLDEQFF; DNA: TGTGCCAGCAGCTTTTTTGCTCCTAGGAGAGTGTTGGATGAGCAGTTCTTC
size: -; D: -; V: TRBV29-1; J: TRBJ2-5; CDR3: CSVDTSRETQYF; DNA: TGCAGCGTTGACACTAGCCGCGAGACCCAGTACTTC
size: -; D: TRBD1; V: TRBV5-4; J: TRBJ1-2; CDR3: CASSRDSFYGYTF; DNA: TGTGCCAGCAGCCGGGACAGCTTCTATGGCTACACCTTC
size: -; D: -; V: TRBV7-3; J: TRBJ2-5; CDR3: CASSLTSDETQYF; DNA: TGTGCCAGCAGCTTAACTAGCGACGAGACCCAGTACTTC
size: -; D: -; V: TRBV4-2; J: TRBJ2-7; CDR3: CASSQGLGGVYEQYF; DNA: TGTGCCAGCAGCCAAGGGCTAGGAGGGGTCTACGAGCAGTACTTC
size: -; D: TRBD1; V: TRBV25-1; J: TRBJ2-1; CDR3: CASSEEGQVYNEQFF; DNA: TGTGCCAGCAGTGAAGAGGGACAGGTTTACAATGAGCAGTTCTTC
size: -; D: TRBD1; V: TRBV7-2; J: TRBJ1-5; CDR3: CASSLSQGGQPQHF; DNA: TGTGCCAGCAGCTTGTCGCAGGGGGGCCAGCCCCAGCATTTT
size: -; D: TRBD1; V: TRBV5-8; J: TRBJ1-5; CDR3: CASSPTGGWSTVNQPQHF; DNA: TGTGCCAGCAGCCCCACAGGGGGTTGGTCAACCGTGAATCAGCCCCAGCATTTT
size: few; D: -; V: TRBV7-9; J: TRBJ1-2; CDR3: CASSPESLNSGYTF; DNA: TGTGCCAGCAGCCCTGAAAGCCTCAACTCTGGCTACACCTTC
size: -; D: -; V: TRBV11-2; J: TRBJ1-2; CDR3: CASSPRTDGYTF; DNA: TGTGCCAGCAGCCCGCGGACAGACGGCTACACCTTC
size: -; D: TRBD1; V: TRBV6-5; J: TRBJ1-2; CDR3: CASSNRGRYPF; DNA: TGTGCCAGCAGCAACAGGGGACGCTACCCCTTC
size: -; D: -; V: TRBV11-2; J: TRBJ2-1; CDR3: CASSLVDIPNEQFF; DNA: TGTGCCAGCAGCTTAGTGGACATCCCCAACGAGCAGTTCTTC
size: -; D: TRBD2; V: TRBV6-1; J: TRBJ2-7; CDR3: CASSGLAGVSYEQYF; DNA: TGTGCCAGCAGCGGACTAGCGGGGGTATCCTACGAGCAGTACTTC
size: -; D: TRBD1; V: TRBV7-8; J: TRBJ1-2; CDR3: CASSLVPTGGEIYGYTF; DNA: TGTGCCAGCAGCTTAGTCCCGACAGGGGGCGAGATCTATGGCTACACCTTC
size: -; D: TRBD2; V: TRBV7-2; J: TRBJ2-5; CDR3: CASSETSGGETQYF; DNA: TGTGCCAGCAGCGAGACTAGCGGGGGCGAGACCCAGTACTTC
size: once; D: TRBD1; V: TRBV19; J: TRBJ1-2; CDR3: CASSAGTGATVYGYTF; DNA: TGTGCCAGTAGTGCGGGGACAGGCGCTACCGTATATGGCTACACCTTC
size: -; D: -; V: TRBV27; J: TRBJ2-7; CDR3: CASSLTPTYEQYF; DNA: TGTGCCAGCAGTCTTACACCGACCTACGAGCAGTACTTC
size: -; D: -; V: TRBV18; J: TRBJ2-6; CDR3: CASSPLPSSGANVLTF; DNA: TGTGCCAGCTCACCATTACCTAGCTCTGGGGCCAACGTCCTGACTTTC